A single sample gave rise to the 12 T cell receptor beta chains below, sequenced in a study of CD8 T cells in Susac syndrome. An input of roughly 0.5 to 1 ug of RNA was subjected to reverse transcription using random hexamers. MiXCR, applied by TCRdb to the immunoSEQ multiplex PCR reads, yields one record per CDR3 protein. The sample includes around 140,000 distinct CDR3 sequences, over 80% seen only once; the top ten take approximately 0.51%. What was sequenced was CD8+ T cells from PBMCs. Receptors originate from a human donor with multiple sclerosis.

The genes are TRBV7-8 and TRBJ2-1; D gene ambiguous. Germline V gives CDR1 SGHVS, CDR2 FQNEAQ. The CDR3 consists of 15 residues. V was pared by 5 bases and J by 7 bases, with 18 bases between. The DNA for the CDR3 is TGTGCCAGCAGCCCGGCTATCGGACCTGGGAATGAGCAGTTCTTC. It translates to CASSPAIGPGNEQFF.

In its sample, this clonotype was seen a few times. The chain combines TRBV4-1 with TRBJ2-1; D is perhaps TRBD2 (5 bases). Trimming shortened V by 1 base and J by 4 bases, and 8 bases separated the two germline ends. Germline V gene data show CDR1 as MGHRA and CDR2 as YSYEKL. The CDR3 has 14 residues. CDR3 DNA: TGCGCCAGCAGCCAAGTTGAGGGATACAATGAGCAGTTCTTC. It codes for CASSQVEGYNEQFF.

The chain is built from TRBV6-2 or TRBV6-3 and TRBJ1-1; TRBD1 agrees at 8 bases. The CDR3 consists of 16 residues. Trimming removed 4 bases from V and 1 base from J; junction bases left unmatched: 8. Germline lookup yields CDR1 MNHEY and CDR2 SVGEGT. This chain's CDR3 is CASSFPLDRANTEAFF. In nucleotides, the CDR3 is TGTGCCAGCAGTTTTCCGCTGGACAGGGCGAACACTGAAGCTTTCTTT.

In this sample, this clonotype turned up once. This chain uses TRBV18 with TRBJ2-1; perhaps TRBD2 as D (6 bases). V dropped 2 bases and J dropped 3 bases, with 14 bases sitting between them. The CDR3 spans 16 residues. Germline V gene sequence: CDR1 KGHSH, CDR2 LQKENI. CDR3 DNA: TGTGCCAGCTCACCATTGGTGGGGACTGACTACAATGAGCAGTTCTTC. Translation: CASSPLVGTDYNEQFF. Drawing the rest from reference TRBV18 and TRBJ2-1, the complete variable domain is NAGVMQNPRHLVRRRGQEARLRCSPMKGHSHVYWYRQLPEEGLKFMVYLQKENIIDESGMPKERFSAEFPKEGPSILRIQQVVRGDSAAYFCASSPLVGTDYNEQFFGPGTRLTVL.

CDR3 nucleotides: TGCGCCAGCAGCCGCGGTAGGTTTGACGAGACCCAGTACTTC. Protein: CASSRGRFDETQYF. This chain links TRBV5-1 with TRBJ2-5; D is uncertain. Looked up from germline, CDR1 is SGHRS and CDR2 is YFSETQ. The CDR3 covers 14 residues. Trimming removed 4 bases at V and 5 bases at J, with 15 bases between.

This chain joins TRBV28 and TRBJ1-4; D unclear. V lost 3 bases and J 3 bases, leaving 2 bases between the germline ends. Germline-derived CDR1 and CDR2 are MDHEN and SYDVKM. CDR3 length equals 12 residues. CDR3 region: CASSFPNEKLFF. The CDR3 nucleotides are TGTGCCAGCAGTTTCCCTAATGAAAAACTGTTTTTT. Complete variable domain (other parts from reference TRBV28 and TRBJ1-4): DVKVTQSSRYLVKRTGEKVFLECVQDMDHENMFWYRQDPGLGLRLIYFSYDVKMKEKGDIPEGYSVSREKKERFSLILESASTNQTSMYLCASSFPNEKLFFGSGTQLSVL.

V is TRBV4-1 and J is TRBJ1-2, with TRBD1 as a possible D gene (5 bases). The CDR3 sequence is 16 residues long. CDR1 and CDR2 (germline): MGHRA, YSYEKL. The V and J ends lost 4 bases and 4 bases respectively, with 19 bases between them. Written as DNA, the CDR3 is TGCGCCAGCAGCCTTATGGACGCCCGGGGCGCCTATGGCTACACCTTC. Its protein product is CASSLMDARGAYGYTF.

The chain links TRBV18 to TRBJ1-1; maybe TRBD1 (6 bases). This CDR3 is 14 amino acids long. Germline V gene sequence: CDR1 KGHSH, CDR2 LQKENI. Trimming removed 1 base at V and 4 bases at J, with 10 bases between. In DNA form, the CDR3 reads TGTGCCAGCTCACCACGGGGGGGGGCCACTGAAGCTTTCTTT. Its protein product is CASSPRGGATEAFF.

This chain connects TRBV5-1 to TRBJ2-1, with 11 positions matching TRBD1. CDR1 is SGHRS, CDR2 YFSETQ, per germline. Germline trimming cut 4 bases from V and 5 bases from J; bases unmatched to any gene: 2. CDR3 length equals 14 residues. The chain's CDR3 is CASSTGQGDNEQFF. The CDR3 nucleotides are TGCGCCAGCAGCACGGGACAGGGGGACAATGAGCAGTTCTTC.

The chain links TRBV6-6 to TRBJ1-5, with no clear D. V lost 5 bases and J 0 bases, leaving 8 bases between the germline ends. The CDR3 loop spans 14 amino acids. Germline V gene sequence: CDR1 MNHNY, CDR2 SVGAGI (reference sequence). CDR3 nucleotides: TGTGCCAGCAGTGGTACCCATAGCAATCAGCCCCAGCATTTT. Its translation is CASSGTHSNQPQHF.

This rearrangement joins TRBV7-9 to TRBJ2-7; D unclear. The germline V gene has CDR1 SEHNR and CDR2 FQNEAQ (reference sequence). Trimming stripped 6 bases from V and 6 bases from J, with 9 bases between. The CDR3 contains 11 residues. The CDR3 spells CASRDLFEQYF. CDR3 coding DNA: TGTGCCAGCAGGGACCTTTTCGAGCAGTACTTC.

The V and J genes are TRBV19 and TRBJ1-5; D gene unclear. The germline gives CDR1 LNHDA, CDR2 SQIVND (reference sequence). The CDR3 contains 13 residues. Deletions cut 7 bases from V and 0 bases from J, with 7 bases between. The CDR3 is CASNAASNQPQHF. CDR3 DNA: TGTGCCAGTAATGCAGCTAGCAATCAGCCCCAGCATTTT.